This T cell receptor (beta chain) is from a study of blood T cell repertoires in COVID-19. Overall study: The study drew acute and convalescent COVID-19 samples from the United States, Italy and Spain. Sample material is recorded as cDNA or gDNA derived from T cells, B-cell-depleted T cells, or PBMCs.

How the authors handled the data: Reference gene primer amplification gave estimated nucleated cell counts. TCRdb's copy holds only in-frame clones and misses some; the assay was immunoSEQ multiplex PCR. That table gives V, J and clone size, and the DNA gave D and trimming. The sample includes 250,000 to 350,000 clones, 75% to 90% of them seen just once. CDR3 length equals 14 residues. Trimming cost V 4 bases and J 5 bases; bases outside gene matches: 5. Germline V gives CDR1 LGHDT, CDR2 YNNKEL (reference sequence). The sample taken for sequencing was peripheral blood. The chain links TRBV3-1 (or the pseudogene TRBV3-2) to TRBJ1-1; 9 nucleotides agree with TRBD1. The source is a woman between 50 and 59 years old with COVID-19, enrolled during active disease. CDR3 DNA sequence: TGTGCCAGCAGCCCGGGACAGGGTGTTACTGAAGCTTTCTTT. Its translation is CASSPGQGVTEAFF.